This T cell receptor (beta chain) stems from a study of radiation and T cells in renal cell carcinoma. Only in-frame clones appear in the TCRdb table, and some are missing; sequencing was by immunoSEQ multiplex PCR. The sample shows 100,000 to 150,000 clones, roughly four fifths of them seen only once. Specified time point: blood 2 weeks post-SBRT. Treatment of the sample: 15 Gy SBRT to primary tumor, nephrectomy 4 weeks later. Losses at the gene ends were 4 bases for V and 6 bases for J; bases not matched to a gene: 7. Germline lookup yields CDR1 SGHNT and CDR2 YYREEE (reference sequence). The CDR3 is 16 amino acids.

The receptor's source is a man aged 50 or older with renal cell carcinoma. The J gene is TRBJ2-1, the V gene TRBV5-4, with TRBD2 matching over 13 bases. Sequencing was performed on blood, taken from a patient whose treatment included radiotherapy and nephrectomy. The CDR3 spells CASSTLGLAGVNEQFF. CDR3 DNA: TGTGCCAGCAGCACCCTAGGACTAGCGGGAGTCAATGAGCAGTTCTTC. The whole variable domain, remainder taken from reference TRBV5-4 and TRBJ2-1, is ETGVTQSPTHLIKTRGQQVTLRCSSQSGHNTVSWYQQALGQGPQFIFQYYREEENGRGNFPPRFSGLQFPNYSSELNVNALELDDSALYLCASSTLGLAGVNEQFFGPGTRLTVL.